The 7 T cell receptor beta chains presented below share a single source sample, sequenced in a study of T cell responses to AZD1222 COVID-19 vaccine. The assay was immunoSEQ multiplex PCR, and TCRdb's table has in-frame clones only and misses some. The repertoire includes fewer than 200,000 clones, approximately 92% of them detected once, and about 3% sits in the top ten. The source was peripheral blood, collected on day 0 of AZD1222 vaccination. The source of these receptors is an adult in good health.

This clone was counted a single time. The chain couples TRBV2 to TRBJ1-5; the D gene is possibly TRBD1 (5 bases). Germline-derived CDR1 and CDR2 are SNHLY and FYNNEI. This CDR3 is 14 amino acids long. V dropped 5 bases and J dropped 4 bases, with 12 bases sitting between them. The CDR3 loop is CASSPEAGNQPQHF. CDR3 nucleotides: TGTGCCAGCAGTCCAGAAGCAGGGAATCAGCCCCAGCATTTT.

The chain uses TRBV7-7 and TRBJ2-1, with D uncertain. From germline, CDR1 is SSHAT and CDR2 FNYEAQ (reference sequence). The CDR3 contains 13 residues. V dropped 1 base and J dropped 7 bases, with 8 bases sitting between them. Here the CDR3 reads CASSLGLSNEQFF. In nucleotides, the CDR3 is TGTGCCAGCAGCTTAGGTTTGTCGAATGAGCAGTTCTTC.

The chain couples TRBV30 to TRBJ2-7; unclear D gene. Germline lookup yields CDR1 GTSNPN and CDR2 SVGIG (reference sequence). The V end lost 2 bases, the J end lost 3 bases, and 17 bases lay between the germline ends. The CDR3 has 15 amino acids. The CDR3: CAWSSPAANDYEQYF. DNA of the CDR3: TGTGCCTGGAGTAGCCCGGCGGCGAACGACTACGAGCAGTACTTC.

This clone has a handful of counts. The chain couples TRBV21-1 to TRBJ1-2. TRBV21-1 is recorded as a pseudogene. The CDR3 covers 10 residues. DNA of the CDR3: TGTGCCAGCGTCCCTACCGGCTACACCTTC. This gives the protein CASVPTGYTF.

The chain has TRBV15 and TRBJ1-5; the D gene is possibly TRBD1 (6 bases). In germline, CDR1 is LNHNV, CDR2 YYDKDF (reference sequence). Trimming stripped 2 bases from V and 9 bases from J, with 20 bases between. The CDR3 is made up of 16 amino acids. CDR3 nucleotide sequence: TGTGCCACCAGCAGACCCTCCGCGGGACAATCACGGCCCCAGCATTTT. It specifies CATSRPSAGQSRPQHF.

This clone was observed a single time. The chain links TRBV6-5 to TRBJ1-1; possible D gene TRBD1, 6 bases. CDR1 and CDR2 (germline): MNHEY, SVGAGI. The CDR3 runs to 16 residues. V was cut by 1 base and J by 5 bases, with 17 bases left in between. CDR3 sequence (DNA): TGTGCCAGCAGTTACTACATTTCAGGGGTCGGGACTGAAGCTTTCTTT. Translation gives CASSYYISGVGTEAFF.

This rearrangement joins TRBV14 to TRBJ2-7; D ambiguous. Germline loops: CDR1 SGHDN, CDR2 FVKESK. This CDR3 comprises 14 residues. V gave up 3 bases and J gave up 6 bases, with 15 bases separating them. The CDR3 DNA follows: TGTGCCAGCAGCCAGAAGAGGTCGATCGCCGAGCAGTACTTC. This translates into CASSQKRSIAEQYF. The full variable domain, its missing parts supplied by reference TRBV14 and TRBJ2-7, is EAGVTQFPSHSVIEKGQTVTLRCDPISGHDNLYWYRRVMGKEIKFLLHFVKESKQDESGMPNNRFLAERTGGTYSTLKVQPAELEDSGVYFCASSQKRSIAEQYFGPGTRLTVT.